This record covers a single TCR beta chain. A J-beta primer mix and a sample-barcoded 5' primer were used in a second PCR of roughly 6 to 11 cycles. TCRdb fed the 5' RACE reads into MiXCR, producing one record per CDR3 protein. This sample has around 1,000,000 distinct CDR3 sequences, with approximately 25% found just once. V lost 8 bases and J 10 bases, leaving 12 bases between the germline ends. The CDR3 is made up of 12 amino acids. The germline V gene encodes CDR1 ENHRY and CDR2 SYGVKD. The data derive from a study of blood T cells in healthy people across ages. The sample was also reused in another study, on T cells of mothers and their children. This second report adds: Three healthy Caucasian mothers and their six children were the donors.

The source is a girl aged 2 to 9 in good health. Source material: blood. The chain employs TRBV10-3 and TRBJ1-6, with a tentative D call TRBD1 (6 bases). The CDR3, as DNA: TGTGCCATCTCAAGCGGGGGCTCACCCCTCCACTTT. This gives the protein CAISSGGSPLHF.